This T cell receptor beta chain was sequenced for a study of T cells after yellow fever vaccination. Study results and limitations: High-abundance clonotypes from the bulk population could contaminate FACS-sorted repertoires.

Many counts were recorded for this clonotype. Germline CDR1 and CDR2: SGHTA and FQGNSA. Trimming left V 0 bases short and J 3 bases short, with 9 bases between. The CDR3 sequence is 15 residues long. A universal primer site and UMIs were added as TCR cDNA was made by 5'RACE template switching. A single record per CDR3 protein comes from TCRdb applying MiXCR to the 5' RACE reads. The table lists roughly 30,000 distinct CDR3 sequences, 6.3% of them singletons, with 20% to 30% in the top ten. The sequence came from a man under 40 who received the YFV17D yellow fever vaccine. The chain uses TRBV7-2 and TRBJ2-1; D is uncertain. The specimen comprised PBMCs, either bulk or a sorted T-cell subset (CD4+, CD8+, memory, or dextramer-sorted; not recorded which), sampled on the day of the yellow fever booster vaccination. The chain's CDR3 is CASSLAVALYNEQFF. The CDR3 DNA is TGTGCCAGCAGCTTAGCTGTGGCTCTCTACAATGAGCAGTTCTTC.